This TCR beta chain was recorded in a study of beta chain features in type 1 diabetes. The study's findings and limits: It was among patients, rather than healthy donors, that naive, central memory and Treg TCRB repertoires appeared more similar. For type 1 diabetes patients, VDJ junctions showed fewer insertions and more deletions. All four CD4+ subsets of Type 1 diabetes patients contained TCRB CDR3s that were moderately but significantly shorter.

The junction had 5 bases not matched to a gene; V was cut back by 0 bases and J by 2 bases. CDR1 and CDR2 from the germline V gene are SGHRS and YFSETQ. The CDR3 is 15 residues long. cDNA synthesis used the whole RNA isolate, giving expressed TCRB sequences. Assay used: immunoSEQ multiplex PCR; TCRdb lists only in-frame clones, some missing. The data show 250,000 or so clones, with roughly 20% seen just once and more than 0.025% held by the top ten. This clone was recorded a few times. Its specificity is not known. The J gene is TRBJ2-7, the V gene TRBV5-1, with 7 nucleotides matching TRBD2. The sample comprised naive CD4+ T cells from blood. The origin of this receptor is a woman in her forties with type 1 diabetes. The CDR3 loop reads CASSLGGSGPYEQYF. The CDR3 nucleotides read TGCGCCAGCAGCTTGGGCGGGAGCGGTCCCTACGAGCAGTACTTC.